The rows below give T cell receptor beta chains drawn from one sample of a study of identifying expanded T cells in peripheral blood. Using immunoSEQ multiplex PCR, the repertoire was profiled, and TCRdb retains in-frame clones only, with some absent. The sample consists of some 77,000 clones, 88% of them appearing once. Sequenced sample: blood. The receptors shown here come from a person aged 18 to 69 in good health. Each CDR3 is given with its conserved first and last residue. D genes are given only for firm matches. Rows give clone size only sometimes, using once, few, many, or a class for an expanded clone.

clone size,V gene,J gene,D gene,CDR3 DNA,CDR3 protein
NA,TRBV11-2,TRBJ1-3,NA,TGTGCCAGCAGCCCCCGGGGGCGGGGGGTCTCTGGAAACACCATATATTTT,CASSPRGRGVSGNTIYF
NA,TRBV4-1,TRBJ1-1,TRBD1,TGCGCCAGCAGCCAAGATGTGACAGGGATGGACACTGAAGCTTTCTTT,CASSQDVTGMDTEAFF
NA,TRBV28,TRBJ1-2,NA,TGTGCCAGCACTCCGGGCAACTATGGCTACACCTTC,CASTPGNYGYTF
once,TRBV28,TRBJ2-5,NA,TGTGCCAGCAGTCGTGGCCCTGGCCAGGCTGGATTCCAGTACTTC,CASSRGPGQAGFQYF
once,TRBV6-5,TRBJ1-1,NA,TGTGCCAGCAGCTGGACGGGGGGGGACACTGAAGCTTTCTTT,CASSWTGGDTEAFF
NA,TRBV28,TRBJ2-6,NA,TGTGCCAGCCACCACGGGACCTACTCTGGGGCCAACGTCCTGACTTTC,CASHHGTYSGANVLTF
NA,TRBV11-2,TRBJ1-6,NA,TGTGCCAGCAGCTCGGGGCGGCATTCACCCCTCCACTTT,CASSSGRHSPLHF
NA,TRBV4-3,TRBJ1-4,NA,TGCGCCAGCAGCCAAGATATGGGGGGCCAGGACCTCCCCAATAATGAAAAACTGTTTTTT,CASSQDMGGQDLPNNEKLFF
NA,TRBV6-5,TRBJ2-3,TRBD1,TGTGCCAGCAGTTACCTACAGGGGGCAGGCACAGATACGCAGTATTTT,CASSYLQGAGTDTQYF
NA,TRBV7-2,TRBJ1-5,TRBD1,TGTGCCAGCAGCCGCGACAGGGGGATGCAGCCCCAGCATTTT,CASSRDRGMQPQHF
NA,TRBV10-3,TRBJ2-1,TRBD2,TGTGCCATCAGTGAGACTAGCGGGCCCCCCGTCGACAATGAGCAGTTCTTC,CAISETSGPPVDNEQFF
NA,TRBV27,TRBJ2-7,NA,TGTGCCAGCAGTTTCGTAGGGGCAGGATTAGGGGGCGGGAACGAGCAGTACTTC,CASSFVGAGLGGGNEQYF
NA,TRBV11-2,TRBJ2-3,NA,TGTGCCAGCAGCTTAAACGGGGGTTACCATACGCAGTATTTT,CASSLNGGYHTQYF
NA,TRBV18,TRBJ2-3,NA,TGTGCCAGCTCACCATTCCAGGGGAGGGCAGATACGCAGTATTTT,CASSPFQGRADTQYF
NA,TRBV6-6,TRBJ1-5,NA,TGTGCCAGCAGCCCCGGTCAGCCCCAGCATTTT,CASSPGQPQHF
NA,TRBV7-7,TRBJ2-2,NA,TGTGCCAGCAGCTCACGACGGGGCGGGGAGCTGTTTTTT,CASSSRRGGELFF
NA,TRBV9,TRBJ2-1,TRBD1,TGTGCCAGCACCCCACAGGGGGTCGGCACCTACAATGAGCAGTTCTTC,CASTPQGVGTYNEQFF
NA,TRBV2,TRBJ2-6,NA,TGTGCCAGCAGAGGGTTGCGGTCAACAAACTCTGGGGCCAACGTCCTGACTTTC,CASRGLRSTNSGANVLTF
NA,TRBV28,TRBJ1-4,NA,TGTGCCAGCAGTTTATTAAGGGTTAATGAAAAACTGTTTTTT,CASSLLRVNEKLFF
few,TRBV28,TRBJ1-1,NA,TGTGCCAGCAGTTTTTTGGTCAGTCCAGAAGCTTTCTTT,CASSFLVSPEAFF
NA,TRBV5-4,TRBJ2-3,NA,TGTGCCAGCACCCGAACCGAGTCAGATACGCAGTATTTT,CASTRTESDTQYF
NA,TRBV7-6,TRBJ2-7,NA,TGTGCCAGCAGCTTGGTACCCCGGGACGCGAGCACCTACGAGCAGTACTTC,CASSLVPRDASTYEQYF
NA,TRBV6-1,TRBJ1-6,NA,TGTGCCAGCAGTGAATTCCCAGGGCTTGGTTCACCCCTCCACTTT,CASSEFPGLGSPLHF
NA,TRBV25-1,TRBJ1-4,TRBD1,TGTGCCAGCAGTGAACCGGACAGGGTGGGAACTAATGAAAAACTGTTTTTT,CASSEPDRVGTNEKLFF
NA,TRBV30,TRBJ2-5,TRBD2,TGTGCCTGGAGTCCGGGACTAGCGGGGGGCTCACAAGAGACCCAGTACTTC,CAWSPGLAGGSQETQYF
NA,TRBV25-1,TRBJ2-3,NA,TGTGCCAGCAGTGAACCGGGATCAGATACGCAGTATTTT,CASSEPGSDTQYF
NA,TRBV10-3,TRBJ1-2,TRBD1,TGTGCCATCAGGGATCCGGGACAGGGCTATGGCTACACCTTC,CAIRDPGQGYGYTF